This entry lists 17 T cell receptor beta chains sequenced from one sample in a study of response to subunit inactivated influenza vaccine. TCRdb re-called the RT-PCR reads through MiXCR, storing one row per CDR3 protein. The sample has around 710,000 distinct CDR3 sequences; about 14% are singletons. The sample here was PBMCs from blood, taken about 14 days before vaccination. All receptors come from a man aged 50 to 60 who received an inactivated influenza vaccine.

The chain recombines TRBV5-5 with TRBJ2-1, with 10 bases lining up with TRBD2. The V gene end was trimmed by 4 bases and the J gene end by 2 bases; junction bases not matched to a gene: 6. CDR1 and CDR2 from the germline V gene are SGHKS and YYEKEE (reference sequence). CDR3 length: 16 amino acids. CDR3 coding DNA: TGTGCCAGCAGCCGTGAGAGCGGGGGGGCCTACAATGAGCAGTTCTTC. Protein product: CASSRESGGAYNEQFF.

The table lists this clonotype with many counts. The chain combines TRBV20-1 with TRBJ2-2; D remains unclear. CDR1 and CDR2 (germline): DFQATT, SNEGSKA (reference sequence). This CDR3 has 14 residues. The V gene lost 1 base and the J gene lost 5 bases, with 11 bases spanning the gap. For the CDR3, the DNA is TGCAGTGCTAGAGGGAGCCTAGAAACCGGGGAGCTGTTTTTT. Protein: CSARGSLETGELFF.

The chain couples TRBV11-2 to TRBJ2-7; 9 nucleotides align to TRBD1. V lost 3 bases and J lost 7; bases outside the gene matches: 13. Looked up from germline, CDR1 is SGHAT and CDR2 is FQNNGV. This CDR3 spans 16 amino acids. The CDR3 coding sequence is TGTGCCAGCAGCTTGGACAGGGGTTCGAGGGGGGGTGAGCAGTACTTC. Its protein product is CASSLDRGSRGGEQYF.

This clonotype was found a few times. V is TRBV20-1 and J is TRBJ1-5; TRBD1 matches 7 bases. This CDR3 is built from 13 residues. Germline V gene sequence: CDR1 DFQATT, CDR2 SNEGSKA (reference sequence). Trimming at V came to 0 bases and at J to 11 bases, leaving 7 bases not matched to a gene. The CDR3 DNA reads TGCAGTGCTAGAGACAGGGGGAATCTGGCCCAGCATTTT. Translating gives CSARDRGNLAQHF.

This clonotype was recorded many times. The chain links TRBV7-6 to TRBJ1-1; D may be TRBD1 (5 bases). The CDR3 loop spans 12 amino acids. Trimming removed 6 bases at V and 7 bases at J, with 12 bases between. Per the germline V gene, CDR1 is SGHVS and CDR2 is FNYEAQ. CDR3: CASSLVGGEAFF. For the CDR3, the DNA is TGTGCCAGCAGTCTAGTGGGGGGTGAAGCTTTCTTT. Full variable domain (rest looked up from reference TRBV7-6 and TRBJ1-1): GAGVSQSPRYKVTKRGQDVALRCDPISGHVSLYWYRQALGQGPEFLTYFNYEAQQDKSGLPNDRFSAERPEGSISTLTIQRTEQRDSAMYRCASSLVGGEAFFGQGTRLTVV.

This clonotype was seen a single time. J is TRBJ2-7 and V is TRBV4-3; perhaps D is TRBD1 or TRBD2 (6 bases each). Germline assignment: CDR1 LGHNA and CDR2 YSLEER. V lost 0 bases and J lost 6, with 27 bases in between. This CDR3 region has 19 residues. The CDR3 loop reads CASSQDNTGSAGLGSEQYF. CDR3 nucleotide sequence: TGCGCCAGCAGCCAAGATAATACAGGGTCGGCGGGACTGGGTTCCGAGCAGTACTTC.

The gene calls are TRBV15 and TRBJ1-4; D might be TRBD1 (5 bases). The V end lost 4 bases, the J end lost 3 bases, and 9 bases lay between the germline ends. This CDR3 comprises 14 residues. Germline CDR1 and CDR2: LNHNV and YYDKDF (reference sequence). The CDR3 reads CATSTRGSNEKLFF. The CDR3 DNA reads as TGTGCCACCAGCACAAGGGGATCTAATGAAAAACTGTTTTTT.

This clonotype appeared a few times. The V call is TRBV12-3 or TRBV12-4, the J call TRBJ2-7; D remains unclear. The CDR3 runs to 14 residues. V was trimmed by 1 base and J by 4 bases, leaving 11 bases between them. CDR3 sequence reads: CASSLVGFGYEQYF. In nucleotides, the CDR3 is TGTGCCAGCAGTTTAGTGGGTTTCGGGTACGAGCAGTACTTC.

This clonotype was counted at least ten times. The junction does not match germline at one end; this may be a read error. The chain couples TRBV4-3 to TRBJ2-5; D is uncertain. There are 13 residues in the CDR3. The germline gives CDR1 LGHNA, CDR2 YSLEER. As DNA, the CDR3 is TGTGCCAGCAGCCAAGATTTGGAGGAGACCCAGTACTTC. Its protein is CASSQDLEETQYF.

This clonotype has just a few counts. This rearrangement joins TRBV27 to TRBJ1-2; 12 nucleotides agree with TRBD1. V trimming: 3 bases; J trimming: 4 bases; junction bases outside the gene matches: 15. CDR3 length: 19 amino acids. CDR1 and CDR2 (germline): MNHEY, SMNVEV (reference sequence). CDR3 sequence reads: CASSLGPHGTGGNAYGYTF. CDR3 in DNA: TGTGCCAGCAGTTTGGGCCCCCACGGGACAGGGGGCAATGCCTATGGCTACACCTTC.

This chain connects TRBV7-8 to TRBJ2-3; D gene unclear. Trimming left V 1 base short and J 2 bases short, with 13 bases between. Germline V gene data show CDR1 as SGHVS and CDR2 as FQNEAQ. This CDR3 has 16 residues. The CDR3 DNA reads as TGTGCCAGCAGCTTAGATTTTCGGGCCCTCACAGATACGCAGTATTTT. Amino acids: CASSLDFRALTDTQYF.

V and J are TRBV20-1 and TRBJ2-1; no reliable D call. The CDR3 has 15 amino acids. Germline V gives CDR1 DFQATT, CDR2 SNEGSKA (reference sequence). The V end lost 0 bases, the J end lost 10 bases, and 19 bases lay between the germline ends. Here the CDR3 DNA reads TGCAGTGCTAGAGAATTTGCGGTGACTGGATGGGAGCAGTTCTTC. Amino acid sequence: CSAREFAVTGWEQFF.

V is TRBV29-1 and J is TRBJ2-2; D remains ambiguous. The CDR3 totals 14 residues. The ends were cut back, 2 bases at V and 1 base at J, with 8 bases in the middle. Germline V gene sequence: CDR1 SQVTM, CDR2 ANQGSEA. The CDR3 sequence: CSVELLGNTGELFF. The CDR3 DNA is TGCAGCGTTGAACTTTTAGGGAACACCGGGGAGCTGTTTTTT.

The V call is TRBV18, the J call TRBJ2-7, with TRBD1 matching 7 bases. Germline V gene sequence: CDR1 KGHSH, CDR2 LQKENI. CDR3 length equals 13 residues. The trim removed 2 bases at V and 5 bases at J, leaving 3 bases unmatched. CDR3 in amino acids: CASSPSGQHEQYF. CDR3 bases: TGTGCCAGCTCACCATCGGGACAGCACGAGCAGTACTTC.

This clonotype was seen only a few times. The rearrangement joins TRBV18 to TRBJ2-5, with 9 bases lining up with TRBD2. The CDR3 has 16 amino acids. V dropped 3 bases and J dropped 4; count of bases not matched to a gene: 9. The germline gives CDR1 KGHSH, CDR2 LQKENI. CDR3 in amino acids: CASSPLIAGAGETQYF. In DNA, the CDR3 is TGTGCCAGCTCACCCCTTATAGCGGGAGCAGGAGAGACCCAGTACTTC.

The rearrangement joins TRBV27 to TRBJ2-5; 14 bases are shared with TRBD2. The CDR3 has 18 amino acids. The germline gives CDR1 MNHEY, CDR2 SMNVEV (reference sequence). CDR3 coding DNA: TGTACCTGCAGTTTAGGGACTAGCGGGAGTGGGTTTCCTGAGACCCAGTACTTC. Its translation: CTCSLGTSGSGFPETQYF.

The genes are TRBV29-1 and TRBJ1-4, with D possibly TRBD1 on 5 matching bases. The CDR3 spans 14 residues. Germline CDR1 reads SQVTM; CDR2 reads ANQGSEA. V lost 7 bases, J lost 3 bases, and 15 bases lay in between. CDR3 sequence: CSAGGGASNEKLFF. The CDR3 coding sequence is TGCAGCGCCGGGGGAGGGGCATCTAATGAAAAACTGTTTTTT.